A single sample gave rise to the 12 T cell receptor beta chains below, sequenced in a study of T cell responses to AZD1222 COVID-19 vaccine. Here immunoSEQ multiplex PCR was the method, and the copy in TCRdb shows in-frame clones only, minus some. This table holds roughly 98,000 clones, around nine tenths found once. The sample in question was peripheral blood, obtained on day 0 of AZD1222 vaccination. The receptors derive from an adult in good health.

Notes on this clone: A junction end diverges from the germline sequence, so it may reflect a read error. This chain uses TRBV11-2 with TRBJ2-7, with D perhaps matching TRBD2 (6 bases). The CDR3 is 15 amino acids. Looked up from germline, CDR1 is SGHAT and CDR2 is FQNNGV. The CDR3 region has the DNA TGTGCCAGCAGACGCTCCCCTAGCGTTGTAACTAACCAGGACTTC. Residues: CASRRSPSVVTNQDF.

The chain links TRBV27 to TRBJ2-7; the match to TRBD1 covers 7 bases. CDR1 is MNHEY, CDR2 SMNVEV, per germline (reference sequence). CDR3 length equals 19 residues. V dropped 4 bases and J dropped 1; count of bases not matched to a gene: 19. Written as DNA, the CDR3 is TGTGCCAGCAGTTCAAAAGGGACAGACGTCCTCCGCCGGTCCTACGAGCAGTACTTC. This gives the protein CASSSKGTDVLRRSYEQYF.

The chain joins TRBV18 to TRBJ1-2; D not certain. With 5 bases removed from V and 3 bases from J, the gap between germline ends came to 19 bases. The CDR3 runs 16 residues. Germline V gene data show CDR1 as KGHSH and CDR2 as LQKENI. This CDR3 reads CASSSGPGRVDYGYTF. DNA for the CDR3: TGTGCCAGCTCAAGCGGGCCCGGCCGGGTGGACTATGGCTACACCTTC.

The chain combines TRBV2 with TRBJ1-2, with D perhaps matching TRBD1 (6 bases). Trimming took 7 bases from V and 0 from J, leaving 18 bases between them. The CDR3 is 16 amino acids. Germline V gene sequence: CDR1 SNHLY, CDR2 FYNNEI. CDR3 bases: TGTGCCAGCACCCAATCCGGGACAACTGCTAACTATGGCTACACCTTC. Residues: CASTQSGTTANYGYTF.

The chain employs TRBV28 and TRBJ1-6, with 8 bases fitting TRBD1. CDR3 length: 12 amino acids. V shed 9 bases, J shed 16 bases, and the junction held 11 bases outside the gene matches. Germline CDR1 is MDHEN and CDR2 is SYDVKM. The CDR3 protein is CASRSSGTGLHF. CDR3 DNA: TGTGCCAGTAGAAGTAGTGGGACAGGTCTCCACTTT. The full variable domain, with the rest looked up from reference TRBV28 and TRBJ1-6, is DVKVTQSSRYLVKRTGEKVFLECVQDMDHENMFWYRQDPGLGLRLIYFSYDVKMKEKGDIPEGYSVSREKKERFSLILESASTNQTSMYLCASRSSGTGLHFGNGTRLTVT.

The chain links TRBV5-1 to TRBJ2-7, with 7 positions matching TRBD2. Trimming took 5 bases from V and 5 from J; bases not matched to a gene: 13. There are 15 residues in the CDR3. Germline values: CDR1 SGHRS, CDR2 YFSETQ. The CDR3 is CASSRGGGPPDEQYF. CDR3 coding DNA: TGCGCCAGCAGTCGTGGGGGGGGACCACCGGACGAGCAGTACTTC. Full variable domain (missing parts from reference TRBV5-1 and TRBJ2-7): KAGVTQTPRYLIKTRGQQVTLSCSPISGHRSVSWYQQTPGQGLQFLFEYFSETQRNKGNFPGRFSGRQFSNSRSEMNVSTLELGDSALYLCASSRGGGPPDEQYFGPGTRLTVT.

This chain links TRBV2 with TRBJ1-1; 8 nucleotides match TRBD1. The CDR3 loop spans 14 amino acids. J lost 4 bases, V lost 6 bases, and 7 bases had no gene match. Germline assignment: CDR1 SNHLY and CDR2 FYNNEI. The CDR3 spells CASSAGGLFTEAFF. CDR3 DNA sequence: TGTGCCAGCAGCGCAGGGGGCTTGTTCACTGAAGCTTTCTTT.

This clone was seen just once. The rearrangement links TRBV5-4 to TRBJ2-2; tentatively, D is TRBD1 (6 bases). Trimming took 4 bases from V and 5 from J, leaving 9 bases between them. This CDR3 is 13 amino acids long. The germline V gene has CDR1 SGHNT and CDR2 YYREEE (reference sequence). CDR3 protein: CASSRQETGELFF. The DNA of the CDR3 is TGTGCCAGCAGCCGACAGGAAACCGGGGAGCTGTTTTTT.

This chain joins TRBV30 and TRBJ1-2, with D possibly TRBD1 on 5 matching bases. There are 13 residues in the CDR3. V lost 5 bases to trimming and J lost 4 bases, with 14 bases between them. Germline values: CDR1 GTSNPN, CDR2 SVGIG (reference sequence). This CDR3 reads CAWGSQGIYGYTF. The CDR3 DNA sequence: TGTGCCTGGGGGAGTCAGGGAATCTATGGCTACACCTTC.

The chain links TRBV6-5 to TRBJ2-1, with D unresolved. This CDR3 has 11 amino acids. The V end lost 6 bases, the J end lost 6 bases, and 6 bases lay between the germline ends. The germline V gene encodes CDR1 MNHEY and CDR2 SVGAGI. CDR3 sequence reads: CASRAGNEQFF. CDR3 DNA: TGTGCCAGCAGGGCCGGCAATGAGCAGTTCTTC.

The chain combines TRBV24-1 with TRBJ2-1; 10 nucleotides line up with TRBD2. The length of the CDR3 is 15 residues. Germline assignment: CDR1 KGHDR and CDR2 SFDVKD. Trimming took 6 bases from V and 2 from J; bases not matched to a gene: 3. The CDR3 coding sequence is TGTGCCACCAGTTCCGGGACTAGCGCCTACAATGAGCAGTTCTTC. It encodes CATSSGTSAYNEQFF.

This clone was counted a single time. This sequence joins TRBV11-2 and TRBJ1-1; D is perhaps TRBD1 (5 bases). The CDR3 sequence is 14 residues long. Per germline, CDR1 SGHAT and CDR2 FQNNGV. V lost 5 bases and J 2 bases, leaving 12 bases between the germline ends. This CDR3 reads CASSAVGGNTEAFF. In DNA form, the CDR3 reads TGTGCCAGCAGCGCAGTTGGGGGAAACACTGAAGCTTTCTTT.